Presented here are 26 T cell receptor beta chains from one specimen sequenced in a study of blood T cell repertoires in COVID-19 (dated by TCRdb to 2020 to 2022). Receptor libraries were prepared by the immunoSEQ multiplex PCR assay. Entries here come from immuneACCESS through TCRdb and include only in-frame sequences with V and J called. Some clones fail to appear in such tables; in the studies checked, an unresolved V gene covers under half of the shortfall, and the cause of the remainder is unknown. The sample profile shows some 190,000 clones; 85% of them were found once. Approximately 8.9% of the sample rests with the top ten. Material for sequencing was peripheral blood. These receptors all stem from a woman aged 60-75 years with acute or convalescent COVID-19.

This clone showed up just once. The J gene is TRBJ1-1, the V gene TRBV29-1; D unclear. V lost 7 bases, J lost 7 bases, and 13 bases lay in between. Germline V gives CDR1 SQVTM, CDR2 ANQGSEA. The CDR3 is made up of 11 amino acids. CDR3: CSAEGQREAFF. The DNA of the CDR3 is TGCAGCGCCGAAGGTCAGCGTGAAGCTTTCTTT.

The V and J genes are TRBV28 and TRBJ2-1; no firm D call. The CDR3 totals 15 residues. The germline V and J ends were trimmed by 4 bases and 0 bases, with 10 bases remaining between them. Germline V CDR1 and CDR2: MDHEN, SYDVKM. CDR3: CASSSSLSSYNEQFF. As DNA, the CDR3 is TGTGCCAGCAGTTCGTCCCTGAGCTCCTACAATGAGCAGTTCTTC.

This chain links TRBV18 with TRBJ1-6; 9 bases align to TRBD1. The CDR3 is made up of 15 amino acids. Germline V gene data show CDR1 as KGHSH and CDR2 as LQKENI. V shed 3 bases and J 5 bases; nucleotides not matched to a gene: 2. The CDR3 coding sequence is TGTGCCAGCTCACCCGGACAGGGGAATAATTCACCCCTCCACTTT. Amino acids: CASSPGQGNNSPLHF.

This sequence joins TRBV18 and TRBJ2-1; tentatively, D is TRBD2 (6 bases). The CDR3 is 13 residues long. V lost 6 bases, J lost 9 bases, and 15 bases lay in between. Germline V gene sequence: CDR1 KGHSH, CDR2 LQKENI. The CDR3 region is CASSVSREVEQFF. The CDR3 coding sequence is TGTGCCAGCTCGGTGAGCAGGGAGGTTGAGCAGTTCTTC.

The chain has TRBV19 and TRBJ1-1; unclear D gene. In germline, CDR1 is LNHDA, CDR2 SQIVND (reference sequence). The germline V and J ends were trimmed by 10 bases and 5 bases, with 23 bases remaining between them. The CDR3 covers 15 residues. The CDR3 DNA sequence: TGTGCCACCCTCCCGGGAGGGCCTCCTAGGACTGAAGCTTTCTTT. Its protein is CATLPGGPPRTEAFF.

This chain joins TRBV24-1 and TRBJ2-3; D unclear. The germline CDR1 and CDR2 sequences are KGHDR and SFDVKD. The CDR3 extends over 13 amino acids. The V end was cut by 3 bases, the J end by 2 bases, with 5 bases between. The DNA of the CDR3 is TGTGCCACCAGTGATCCTACCACAGATACGCAGTATTTT. This encodes CATSDPTTDTQYF.

The rearrangement uses TRBV7-8 and TRBJ2-1; TRBD2 aligns across 15 bases. Looked up from germline, CDR1 is SGHVS and CDR2 is FQNEAQ. Trimming at V came to 5 bases and at J to 6 bases, leaving 5 bases not matched to a gene. The CDR3 has 16 amino acids. The DNA for the CDR3 is TGTGCCAGCAGCCGCGGACTAGCGGGAGGGGGCAATGAGCAGTTCTTC. It yields the protein CASSRGLAGGGNEQFF.

The gene calls are TRBV6-5 and TRBJ1-4, with 9 nucleotides matching TRBD1. Trimming removed 2 bases from V and 5 bases from J; junction bases left unmatched: 3. This CDR3 contains 15 residues. The germline V gene encodes CDR1 MNHEY and CDR2 SVGAGI. The DNA of the CDR3 is TGTGCCAGCAGTTACGGGGGGACAGGGAATGAAAAACTGTTTTTT. Its protein product is CASSYGGTGNEKLFF.

On this clone itself: Other DNA sequences from this sample encode an identical CDR3 as well. The chain employs TRBV5-1 and TRBJ2-2; D is uncertain. Trimming left V 0 bases short and J 1 base short, with 4 bases between. The CDR3 runs to 14 residues. CDR1 and CDR2 from the germline V gene are SGHRS and YFSETQ. CDR3 loop: CASSLGQNTGELFF. The DNA for the CDR3 is TGCGCCAGCAGCTTGGGTCAGAACACCGGGGAGCTGTTTTTT.

The CDR3 loop is CSAREIEQFF. Written as DNA, the CDR3 is TGCAGCGCCCGGGAGATTGAGCAGTTCTTC. The chain combines TRBV29-1 with TRBJ2-1, with D maybe TRBD2 (6 bases). CDR1 is SQVTM, CDR2 ANQGSEA, per germline. The CDR3 covers 10 residues. V was pared by 7 bases and J by 9 bases, with 10 bases between.

The CDR3: CASSEGLVFAGLAKNIQYF. CDR3 nucleotides: TGTGCCAGCAGTGAAGGGTTGGTCTTTGCGGGACTAGCCAAAAACATTCAGTACTTC. V gene TRBV2 combines with J gene TRBJ2-4; the D gene is possibly TRBD2 (6 bases). Germline V gene lookup returns CDR1 SNHLY and CDR2 FYNNEI. The CDR3 sequence is 19 residues long. V was shortened by 1 base and J by 0 bases, with 19 bases between the two germline ends.

The rearrangement uses TRBV3-1 (or the pseudogene TRBV3-2) and TRBJ2-2, with a tentative D call TRBD1 (6 bases). CDR1 and CDR2 from the germline V gene are LGHDT and YNNKEL (reference sequence). V was pared by 3 bases and J by 0 bases, with 14 bases between. The CDR3 covers 17 residues. The CDR3 loop reads CASSQRAGTPNTGELFF. The CDR3 region has the DNA TGTGCCAGCAGCCAGCGAGCCGGGACACCGAACACCGGGGAGCTGTTTTTT.

A single count supports this clone. The J gene is TRBJ2-5, the V gene TRBV11-1, with D tentatively TRBD2 (5 bases). Germline values: CDR1 SGHAT, CDR2 FQDESV (reference sequence). The CDR3 is 16 amino acids. V dropped 1 base and J dropped 2 bases, with 14 bases sitting between them. The CDR3 DNA is TGTGCCAGCAGCTTAGGAGGGAGAGGGCGACAAGAGACCCAGTACTTC. It translates to CASSLGGRGRQETQYF.

The rearrangement uses TRBV5-1 and TRBJ2-1; D is unclear. V was pared by 0 bases and J by 0 bases, with 10 bases between. This CDR3 contains 16 residues. Germline V CDR1 and CDR2: SGHRS, YFSETQ. CDR3 amino acids: CASSLGASSSYNEQFF. In nucleotides, the CDR3 is TGCGCCAGCAGCTTGGGAGCCTCTAGCTCCTACAATGAGCAGTTCTTC.

This rearrangement joins TRBV29-1 to TRBJ1-1; TRBD1 might be the D (5 bases). This CDR3 is 13 amino acids long. Per germline, CDR1 SQVTM and CDR2 ANQGSEA. V shed 1 base and J shed 1 base, with 7 bases lying between them. The CDR3 is CSVEGGGNTEAFF. Written as DNA, the CDR3 is TGCAGCGTTGAAGGCGGGGGGAACACTGAAGCTTTCTTT.

The sample holds a few counts of this clone. The chain employs TRBV14 and TRBJ2-1; 10 bases line up with TRBD1. With 3 bases clipped from V and 6 bases from J, the junction kept 5 bases outside the gene matches. The CDR3 totals 15 residues. Germline CDR1 and CDR2: SGHDN and FVKESK. The CDR3 sequence is CASSHGTGASNEQFF. CDR3 DNA: TGTGCCAGCAGCCATGGGACAGGGGCCTCCAATGAGCAGTTCTTC.

The chain couples TRBV3-1 (or the pseudogene TRBV3-2) to TRBJ2-3; 9 bases line up with TRBD2. The germline V gene has CDR1 LGHDT and CDR2 YNNKEL (reference sequence). The CDR3 consists of 17 residues. V lost 6 bases to trimming and J lost 2 bases; unmatched junction nucleotides: 12. The CDR3 region is CASSFARLAGFTDTQYF. The CDR3 DNA reads TGTGCCAGCAGTTTCGCGCGGCTAGCGGGATTCACAGATACGCAGTATTTT.

This clone is a singleton in its sample. The chain carries TRBV7-2 and TRBJ2-5, with D maybe TRBD2 (5 bases). The V end was cut by 5 bases, the J end by 3 bases, with 13 bases between. CDR1 SGHTA and CDR2 FQGNSA come from the germline V gene. This CDR3 contains 14 residues. CDR3 sequence reads: CASSQRWGEETQYF. CDR3 nucleotide sequence: TGTGCCAGCAGCCAGAGGTGGGGAGAAGAGACCCAGTACTTC.

V gene TRBV11-3 combines with J gene TRBJ2-1; TRBD1 aligns across 7 bases. Per the germline V gene, CDR1 is SGHNT and CDR2 is YENEEA. Trimming took 3 bases from V and 4 from J; bases not matched to a gene: 3. The CDR3 covers 14 residues. CDR3 protein: CASSFAGGYNEQFF. The CDR3 bases are TGTGCCAGCAGCTTCGCAGGGGGATACAATGAGCAGTTCTTC.

The chain carries TRBV19 and TRBJ1-5; 7 bases align to TRBD1. The CDR3 has 15 amino acids. The germline V gene has CDR1 LNHDA and CDR2 SQIVND (reference sequence). V shed 6 bases and J 0 bases; nucleotides not matched to a gene: 5. The CDR3 here is CASRTTGDSNQPQHF. As DNA, the CDR3 is TGTGCCAGTAGAACAACAGGGGATAGCAATCAGCCCCAGCATTTT.

The gene calls are TRBV27 and TRBJ2-7, with D unresolved. This CDR3 is built from 13 residues. Germline lookup yields CDR1 MNHEY and CDR2 SMNVEV (reference sequence). V shed 7 bases and J shed 1 base, with 11 bases lying between them. In DNA form, the CDR3 reads TGTGCCAGCATGAGACTTCTTTCCTACGAGCAGTACTTC. It specifies CASMRLLSYEQYF.

V usage is TRBV27 and J usage is TRBJ2-1; the D is unclear. The CDR3 sequence is 14 residues long. Trimming pared 4 bases from V and 3 bases from J, leaving 10 bases between. The germline gives CDR1 MNHEY, CDR2 SMNVEV (reference sequence). The CDR3 DNA is TGTGCCAGCAGTTCTGGGCAACTCTACAATGAGCAGTTCTTC. It translates to CASSSGQLYNEQFF.

V gene TRBV5-1 combines with J gene TRBJ2-1; 11 bases align to TRBD2. The CDR3 is 15 amino acids. Germline values: CDR1 SGHRS, CDR2 YFSETQ. After removal of 0 bases from V and 8 bases from J, the junction contained 4 bases not matched to a gene. This CDR3 is CASSLGASGRYEQFF. CDR3 DNA: TGCGCCAGCAGCTTGGGTGCTAGCGGGAGGTATGAGCAGTTCTTC.

V is TRBV4-1 and J is TRBJ1-5; the D gene is possibly TRBD1 (5 bases). The length of the CDR3 is 14 residues. Germline assignment: CDR1 MGHRA and CDR2 YSYEKL. The ends were cut back, 5 bases at V and 4 bases at J, with 12 bases in the middle. The CDR3, as DNA: TGCGCCAGCAGCGACAGATCGAAGAATCAGCCCCAGCATTTT. It specifies CASSDRSKNQPQHF.

This chain connects TRBV29-1 to TRBJ1-1; 7 positions agree with TRBD1. The V and J ends lost 4 bases and 5 bases, in that order; junction bases with no gene match: 7. Germline CDR1 reads SQVTM; CDR2 reads ANQGSEA. CDR3 length: 13 amino acids. The CDR3 spells CSVARGAPTEAFF. The CDR3 bases are TGCAGCGTTGCCAGGGGGGCACCAACTGAAGCTTTCTTT. Full variable domain (remainder filled in from reference TRBV29-1 and TRBJ1-1): SAVISQKPSRDICQRGTSLTIQCQVDSQVTMMFWYRQQPGQSLTLIATANQGSEATYESGFVIDKFPISRPNLTFSTLTVSNMSPEDSSIYLCSVARGAPTEAFFGQGTRLTVV.

The chain is built from TRBV5-1 and TRBJ1-3, with D perhaps matching TRBD1 (6 bases). V lost 4 bases to trimming and J lost 13 bases, with 21 bases between them. Germline V lookup: CDR1 SGHRS, CDR2 YFSETQ. The CDR3 spans 14 residues. The CDR3 loop reads CASSDFGGPEKIYF. The CDR3 DNA reads as TGCGCCAGCAGCGATTTCGGGGGGCCCGAAAAGATATATTTT.